This T cell receptor beta chain was sequenced in a study of regulatory T cells in long-lasting Graves disease. Time point here: newly diagnosed GD, antithyroid drugs for less than 3 months. RNA isolated from PBMCs was used to make the TCR library. This clonotype showed up many times. This CDR3 region has 15 residues. Germline V gene data show CDR1 as SGHRS and CDR2 as YFSETQ. V lost 0 bases to trimming and J lost 5 bases, with 14 bases between them. Relying on iRepertoire HTBI primers and Arm-PCR of CDR3 regions, the team built TCR beta libraries. TCRdb re-analysed the multiplex PCR reads in MiXCR, keeping a single row per CDR3 protein. Here the sample spans around 230,000 distinct CDR3 sequences, approximately 16% being singletons.

Source: peripheral blood mononuclear cells (PBMCs), taken at new diagnosis, from a patient treated with antithyroid drugs. The source is a female donor with Graves disease. This chain links TRBV5-1 with TRBJ2-5, with a weak D call TRBD2 (5 bases). The CDR3 reads CASSLATGLRETQYF. In DNA, the CDR3 is TGCGCCAGCAGCTTGGCCACGGGATTAAGGGAGACCCAGTACTTC.